What follows are 5 T cell receptor beta chains derived from one specimen sequenced in a study of tissue T cells after allogeneic stem cell transplantation. Assay: immunoSEQ multiplex PCR; the TCRdb copy retains only in-frame clones and omits some. The repertoire includes under 9,000 clones, roughly 34% of them detected once, and 5.1% sits in the top ten. This sample's time point: mouse harvest day 14 after allogeneic transplant. Each mouse received 10^7 T-cell-depleted marrow cells plus 10^6 splenic CD5+ T cells by tail vein. Sequenced sample: skin. The receptors were sampled from a female BALB/c mouse given C57BL/6 T cells with graft-versus-host disease after an allogeneic hematopoietic cell transplant.

Comment on this clone: The gene names given are mouse names. The read finishes 1 residue shy of the CDR3 end, and the germline J gene is used to complete it. The chain combines TRBV26 with TRBJ2-2, with 11 bases that match TRBD2. The J segment lost 0 bases and the V segment lost 1 base, leaving 1 base of the junction unmatched. The germline gives CDR1 KGHPV, CDR2 FQNQEV (reference sequence). This CDR3 is built from 17 residues. This chain's CDR3 is CASSLLTGGANTGQLYF. The DNA read from the CDR3 is TGTGCCAGCAGTCTGTTGACTGGGGGGGCAAACACCGGGCAGCTCTAC.

In its sample, this clone is medium-sized. Germline and genes here are mouse. The CDR3 extends 1 residue past the end of the read, so its final part is completed from the germline J gene. V is TRBV26 and J is TRBJ1-3; 9 nucleotides agree with TRBD1. Germline V lookup: CDR1 KGHPV, CDR2 FQNQEV (reference sequence). The trim removed 4 bases at V and 3 bases at J, leaving 1 base unmatched. The CDR3 is 14 amino acids. The DNA read from the CDR3 is TGTGCCAGCAGTCGGACAGGGGATGGAAATACGCTCTAT. Translation gives CASSRTGDGNTLY. The entire CDR3 is CASSRTGDGNTLYF.

This clone counts as medium-sized. Mouse gene names and germline throughout. Sequencing ends 1 residue short of the CDR3 end; the germline J gene provides the rest. This rearrangement joins TRBV3 to TRBJ1-3; TRBD1 matches at 9 bases. Germline trimming cut 6 bases from V and 4 bases from J; bases unmatched to any gene: 4. Germline V gene data show CDR1 as SNHLY and CDR2 as FYNGKV (reference sequence). The CDR3 has 14 amino acids. CDR3 sequence: CASSNRGLGNTLYF. Partial CDR3 DNA: TGTGCCAGCAGTAACAGGGGGCTGGGAAATACGCTCTAT.

Comments on this clone: Gene names denote mouse genes. The read gets to within 1 residue of the CDR3 end, and the germline J gene fills in the rest. This chain connects TRBV19 to TRBJ2-4; D is uncertain. The V end lost 8 bases, the J end lost 0 bases, and 7 bases lay between the germline ends. The CDR3 sequence is 12 residues long. Germline V lookup: CDR1 FNHDT, CDR2 SITEND (reference sequence). The DNA read from the CDR3 is TGTGCCAGAGACAATAGTCAAAACACCTTGTAC. Translation gives CARDNSQNTLY. The entire CDR3 protein is CARDNSQNTLYF.

Points on this clone: Gene labels here are mouse ones. From the germline J gene comes the end of the CDR3, since the read stops 1 residue before it. The rearrangement links TRBV13-2 to TRBJ2-4; D possibly corresponds to TRBD1 (5 bases). The V end was cut by 4 bases, the J end by 0 bases, with 9 bases between. Germline loops: CDR1 NNHNN, CDR2 SYGAGS (reference sequence). The CDR3 spans 14 residues. The CDR3 reads CASGPGSSQNTLYF. The CDR3 DNA, read in part, is TGTGCCAGCGGTCCAGGGTCTAGTCAAAACACCTTGTAC.